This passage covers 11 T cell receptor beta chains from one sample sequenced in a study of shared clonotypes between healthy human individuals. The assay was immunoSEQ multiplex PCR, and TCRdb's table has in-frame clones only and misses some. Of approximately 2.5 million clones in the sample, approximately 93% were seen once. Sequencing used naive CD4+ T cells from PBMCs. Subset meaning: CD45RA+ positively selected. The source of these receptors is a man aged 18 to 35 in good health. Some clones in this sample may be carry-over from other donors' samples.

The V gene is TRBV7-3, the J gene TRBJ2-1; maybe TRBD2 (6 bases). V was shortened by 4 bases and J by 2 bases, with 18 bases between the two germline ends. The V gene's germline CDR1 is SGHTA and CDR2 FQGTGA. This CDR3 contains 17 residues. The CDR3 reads CASSYQASGSPYNEQFF. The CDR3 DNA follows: TGTGCCAGCAGCTACCAAGCATCCGGGAGCCCCTACAATGAGCAGTTCTTC.

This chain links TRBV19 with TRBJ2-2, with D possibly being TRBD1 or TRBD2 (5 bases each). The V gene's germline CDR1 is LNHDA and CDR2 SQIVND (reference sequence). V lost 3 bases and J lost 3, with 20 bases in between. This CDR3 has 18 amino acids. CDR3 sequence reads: CASSILRGAGGDTGELFF. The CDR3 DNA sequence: TGTGCCAGTAGTATCCTCCGAGGGGCTGGTGGCGACACCGGGGAGCTGTTTTTT.

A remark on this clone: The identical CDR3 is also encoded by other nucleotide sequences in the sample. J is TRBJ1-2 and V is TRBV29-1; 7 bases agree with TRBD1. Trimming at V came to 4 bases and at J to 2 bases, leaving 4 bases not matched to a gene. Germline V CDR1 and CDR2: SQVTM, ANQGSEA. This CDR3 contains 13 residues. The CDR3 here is CSVGTGGNYGYTF. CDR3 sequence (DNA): TGCAGCGTTGGGACAGGAGGGAACTATGGCTACACCTTC.

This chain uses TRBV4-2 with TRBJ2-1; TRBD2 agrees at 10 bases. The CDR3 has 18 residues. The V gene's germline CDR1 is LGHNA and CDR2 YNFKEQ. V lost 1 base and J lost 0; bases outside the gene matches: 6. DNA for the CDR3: TGTGCCAGCAGCCAAGGGAGCGGGAGGGCCTCCTCCTACAATGAGCAGTTCTTC. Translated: CASSQGSGRASSYNEQFF.

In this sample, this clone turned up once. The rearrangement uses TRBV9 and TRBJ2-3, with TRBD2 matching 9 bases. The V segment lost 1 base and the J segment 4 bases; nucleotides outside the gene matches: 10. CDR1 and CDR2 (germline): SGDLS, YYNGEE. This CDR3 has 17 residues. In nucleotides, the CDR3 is TGTGCCAGCAGCGTAAGCGGGCGGGAGGGCGGCGCAGATACGCAGTATTTT. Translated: CASSVSGREGGADTQYF.

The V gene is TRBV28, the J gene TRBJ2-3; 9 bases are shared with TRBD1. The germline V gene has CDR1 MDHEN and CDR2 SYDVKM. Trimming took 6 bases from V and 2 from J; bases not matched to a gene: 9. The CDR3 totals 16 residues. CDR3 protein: CASSHSGTGSTDTQYF. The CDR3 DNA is TGTGCCAGCAGCCATTCCGGGACAGGGTCCACAGATACGCAGTATTTT. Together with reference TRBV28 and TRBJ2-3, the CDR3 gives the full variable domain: DVKVTQSSRYLVKRTGEKVFLECVQDMDHENMFWYRQDPGLGLRLIYFSYDVKMKEKGDIPEGYSVSREKKERFSLILESASTNQTSMYLCASSHSGTGSTDTQYFGPGTRLTVL.

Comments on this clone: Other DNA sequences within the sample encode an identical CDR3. Written as DNA, the CDR3 is TGTGCCAGCTCACCACCGGCTAGGCAGGGGTACGAGCAGTACTTC. It specifies CASSPPARQGYEQYF. The chain recombines TRBV18 with TRBJ2-7; tentative D call: TRBD1 (6 bases). There are 15 residues in the CDR3. Germline loops: CDR1 KGHSH, CDR2 LQKENI. V was pared by 0 bases and J by 4 bases, with 13 bases between.

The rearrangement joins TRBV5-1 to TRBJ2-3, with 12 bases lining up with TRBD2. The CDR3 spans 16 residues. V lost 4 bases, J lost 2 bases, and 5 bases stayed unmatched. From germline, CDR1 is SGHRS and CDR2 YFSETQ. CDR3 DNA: TGCGCCAGCAGCAAATCTAGCGGGAGGGCCACAGATACGCAGTATTTT. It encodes CASSKSSGRATDTQYF.

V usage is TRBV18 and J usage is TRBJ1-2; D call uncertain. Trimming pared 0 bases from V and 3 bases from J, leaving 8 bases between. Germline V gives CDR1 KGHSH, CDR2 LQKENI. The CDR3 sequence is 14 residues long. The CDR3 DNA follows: TGTGCCAGCTCACCACCTTTGCGGGACTATGGCTACACCTTC. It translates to CASSPPLRDYGYTF.

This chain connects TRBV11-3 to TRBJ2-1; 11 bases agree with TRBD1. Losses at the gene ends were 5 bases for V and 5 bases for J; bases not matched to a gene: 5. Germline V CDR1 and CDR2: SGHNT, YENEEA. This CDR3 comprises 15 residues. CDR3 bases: TGTGCCAGCAGCCTAGGGACAGGGGGGCACAATGAGCAGTTCTTC. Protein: CASSLGTGGHNEQFF.

CDR3 nucleotides: TGCGCCAGCAGCTTCTCGGGACTAGCGGGAGCCCCGGAGACCCAGTACTTC. It yields the protein CASSFSGLAGAPETQYF. This chain uses TRBV5-1 with TRBJ2-5; 14 nucleotides match TRBD2. V dropped 2 bases and J dropped 5; count of bases not matched to a gene: 8. The CDR3 spans 17 residues. CDR1 SGHRS and CDR2 YFSETQ come from the germline V gene.